A single sample is the source of the 25 T cell receptor beta chains below, sequenced in a study of blood T cells in healthy people across ages. Alongside a J-beta primer mix, a sample-barcoded 5' primer served in a second PCR lasting about 7 to 12 cycles. Each CDR3 protein is one row after TCRdb ran MiXCR on the 5' RACE reads. The sample lists some 900,000 distinct CDR3 sequences, about 28% occurring once. Sequencing was done on a sample of blood. These receptors came from a woman older than 75 in good health.

This clonotype was counted between two and nine times. The chain has TRBV5-1 and TRBJ1-4; weak D call: TRBD1 (5 bases). The CDR3 extends over 15 amino acids. Germline loops: CDR1 SGHRS, CDR2 YFSETQ. V was trimmed by 0 bases and J by 2 bases, leaving 8 bases between them. CDR3 amino acids: CASSLAPGTNEKLFF. DNA for the CDR3: TGCGCCAGCAGCTTGGCCCCAGGGACTAATGAAAAACTGTTTTTT.

V usage is TRBV6-2 or TRBV6-3 and J usage is TRBJ2-1, with D possibly matching TRBD2 (5 bases). The CDR3 contains 16 residues. V lost 11 bases to trimming and J lost 1 base, with 21 bases between them. CDR1 is MNHEY and CDR2 is SVGEGT in the germline V gene. The CDR3 region is CAYSYSAGGSYNEQFF. In DNA, the CDR3 is TGTGCCTACAGTTACTCGGCTGGAGGTTCCTACAATGAGCAGTTCTTC.

This chain links TRBV4-3 with TRBJ1-3; D might be TRBD1 (5 bases). Trimming pared 0 bases from V and 5 bases from J, leaving 14 bases between. Germline V gives CDR1 LGHNA, CDR2 YSLEER. The CDR3 loop spans 16 amino acids. The CDR3 sequence: CASSQDLAGRRNTIYF. Written as DNA, the CDR3 is TGCGCCAGCAGCCAAGATCTTGCAGGGAGGAGAAACACCATATATTTT.

The sample holds many counts of this clonotype. The V call is TRBV7-2, the J call TRBJ2-5; a possible D gene is TRBD1 (6 bases). The CDR3 is 16 residues long. Germline CDR1 and CDR2: SGHTA and FQGNSA. V shed 2 bases and J shed 5 bases, with 18 bases lying between them. CDR3: CASSLRRAGVGETQYF. CDR3 DNA sequence: TGTGCCAGCAGCTTACGCCGGGCAGGGGTGGGCGAGACCCAGTACTTC.

This clonotype was observed many times. J is TRBJ1-2 and V is TRBV7-2; TRBD1 is a possible D gene (6 bases). Germline-derived CDR1 and CDR2 are SGHTA and FQGNSA. The V end was cut by 6 bases, the J end by 8 bases, with 19 bases between. The CDR3 spans 14 residues. The chain's CDR3 is CASSPGASREGYTF. CDR3 DNA sequence: TGTGCCAGCAGTCCAGGGGCTAGCAGAGAAGGCTACACCTTC.

Notes on this clonotype: A much larger clonotype is one base distant, so this may be a read error. The chain has TRBV20-1 and TRBJ2-5; D unclear. This CDR3 comprises 12 residues. The germline V gene has CDR1 DFQATT and CDR2 SNEGSKA (reference sequence). Trimming shortened V by 3 bases and J by 11 bases, and 16 bases separated the two germline ends. CDR3 nucleotides: TGCAGTGCTAGTACATATTACAATGAGCAGTACTTC. Its translation is CSASTYYNEQYF.

On this clonotype itself: This could be a read error, since a much larger clone is one nucleotide away. The chain combines TRBV24-1 with TRBJ2-1; 10 nucleotides agree with TRBD1. CDR1 and CDR2 (germline): KGHDR, SFDVKD. The CDR3 runs to 16 residues. CDR3 nucleotides: TGTGCCACCGGTGATTTCGGGACAGGGGACTACAATGAGCAGTTCTTC. This translates into CATGDFGTGDYNEQFF.

This clonotype was observed once. This chain joins TRBV4-3 and TRBJ2-1; 7 bases agree with TRBD1. With the DNA end fitting TRBJ2-7 better, the J assignment may be wrong. The V gene's germline CDR1 is LGHNA and CDR2 YSLEER. CDR3 length equals 22 residues. In DNA, the CDR3 is TGCGCCAGCAGCCAAGAATTAATTATTGGACAGGCCATTTCGGGACCCTACAATGAGCAGTACTTC. This gives the protein CASSQELIIGQAISGPYNEQYF.

This clonotype has at least ten counts. The chain recombines TRBV7-2 with TRBJ1-2; 7 bases are shared with TRBD1. The CDR3 has 17 amino acids. CDR1 SGHTA and CDR2 FQGNSA come from the germline V gene. V was pared by 1 base and J by 5 bases, with 13 bases of the junction left unmatched. The CDR3 sequence is CASSLGRQGGFNYGYTF. CDR3 in DNA: TGTGCCAGCAGCTTAGGGCGACAGGGAGGTTTCAATTATGGCTACACCTTC.

The chain has TRBV20-1 and TRBJ1-5; D unresolved. Looked up from germline, CDR1 is DFQATT and CDR2 is SNEGSKA (reference sequence). Trimming took off 1 base at V and 12 bases at J, with 13 bases between the two ends. The CDR3 runs 12 residues. CDR3 DNA sequence: TGCAGTGCTAGAGGGAGCGGCGTAATCCAGCATTTT. It yields the protein CSARGSGVIQHF.

The rearrangement links TRBV7-2 to TRBJ1-2, with D perhaps matching TRBD1 (6 bases). In germline, CDR1 is SGHTA, CDR2 FQGNSA. The CDR3 spans 15 residues. With 1 base removed from V and 5 bases from J, the gap between germline ends came to 14 bases. The CDR3 loop reads CASSLVTGSEYGYTF. DNA of the CDR3: TGTGCCAGCAGCTTAGTTACAGGGTCGGAATATGGCTACACCTTC. The full variable domain, rest sourced from reference TRBV7-2 and TRBJ1-2, is GAGVSQSPSNKVTEKGKDVELRCDPISGHTALYWYRQSLGQGLEFLIYFQGNSAPDKSGLPSDRFSAERTGGSVSTLTIQRTQQEDSAVYLCASSLVTGSEYGYTFGSGTRLTVV.

This clonotype has a count of ten or more. This chain links TRBV11-2 with TRBJ2-1; possibly TRBD2 for D (7 bases). The germline V gene encodes CDR1 SGHAT and CDR2 FQNNGV. V dropped 5 bases and J dropped 0 bases, with 14 bases sitting between them. The CDR3 is 16 amino acids. CDR3 DNA: TGTGCCAGCAGCCTATCGGGGGGCAGCTCCTACAATGAGCAGTTCTTC. Translating it yields CASSLSGGSSYNEQFF.

A word on this clonotype: This clone may be a read error of a much larger clone one base away. The V and J genes are TRBV6-5 and TRBJ2-5; either TRBD1 or TRBD2 may supply D (5 bases each). The closer fit of TRBJ2-1 to the DNA end suggests the J call may be wrong. The CDR3 contains 16 residues. CDR1 is MNHEY, CDR2 SVGAGI, per germline. CDR3 protein: CASSYSRRGAQETQFF. The CDR3 bases are TGTGCCAGCAGTTACTCGAGGAGAGGGGCCCAAGAGACCCAGTTCTTC.

This clonotype showed up many times. The V call is TRBV20-1, the J call TRBJ2-1; TRBD2 might be the D (5 bases). The V end was cut by 8 bases, the J end by 7 bases, with 12 bases between. CDR1 and CDR2 (germline): DFQATT, SNEGSKA (reference sequence). CDR3 length equals 11 residues. The DNA of the CDR3 is TGCAGTCGACCCGAGGGAAATGAGCAGTTCTTC. Its protein is CSRPEGNEQFF.

For this clonotype: A much bigger clone sits one base away, suggesting this may be a read error. V and J are TRBV6-5 and TRBJ2-3; 8 nucleotides agree with TRBD2. J was trimmed by 5 bases and V by 2 bases; bases with no gene match: 9. Germline V gene lookup returns CDR1 MNHEY and CDR2 SVGAGI. This CDR3 comprises 16 residues. The CDR3 sequence: CASSYRAGGLRDTQYF. In nucleotides, the CDR3 is TGTGCCAGCAGTTACAGGGCGGGGGGATTGAGAGATACGCAGTATTTT.

This clonotype came up a few times. This chain joins TRBV2 and TRBJ2-5; no firm D call. This CDR3 comprises 14 residues. V lost 6 bases, J lost 1 base, and 12 bases lay in between. Germline CDR1 SNHLY, CDR2 FYNNEI. The CDR3 sequence: CASSLLNFQETQYF. The CDR3 bases are TGTGCCAGCAGCCTACTAAACTTCCAAGAGACCCAGTACTTC.

The chain combines TRBV29-1 with TRBJ2-7; 11 bases are shared with TRBD1. CDR3 size: 13 residues. Germline CDR1 reads SQVTM; CDR2 reads ANQGSEA. J was trimmed by 2 bases and V by 7 bases; bases with no gene match: 4. CDR3 in DNA: TGCAGCGGGAGGGACAGGGGGACCTACGAGCAGTACTTC. Its protein is CSGRDRGTYEQYF.

The genes are TRBV6-6 and TRBJ2-1; D uncertain. Between the trimmed V and J ends, which lost 7 bases and 7 bases, there was a span of 8 bases. Per germline, CDR1 MNHNY and CDR2 SVGAGI (reference sequence). This CDR3 is built from 11 residues. This CDR3 is CASISNNEQFF. CDR3 DNA sequence: TGTGCCAGCATCTCCAATAATGAGCAGTTCTTC.

This clonotype came up a few times. This rearrangement joins TRBV7-9 to TRBJ2-3; D is possibly TRBD1 or TRBD2 (5 bases each). Trimming removed 1 base from V and 0 bases from J, with 17 bases in between. The CDR3 sequence is 18 residues long. CDR1 is SEHNR and CDR2 is FQNEAQ in the germline V gene (reference sequence). The CDR3 loop reads CASSLVNFGATSTDTQYF. CDR3 coding DNA: TGTGCCAGCAGCTTAGTAAATTTCGGGGCCACTAGCACAGATACGCAGTATTTT.

This clonotype was found many times. The CDR3 here is CASSPGQGATDTQYF. CDR3 nucleotides: TGTGCCAGCAGCCCCGGACAGGGGGCCACAGATACGCAGTATTTT. The chain uses TRBV7-9 and TRBJ2-3; TRBD1 matches 11 bases. There are 15 residues in the CDR3. Looked up from germline, CDR1 is SEHNR and CDR2 is FQNEAQ (reference sequence). V was clipped by 5 bases and J by 2 bases; unmatched bases: 3.

This clonotype was seen ten or more times. The chain recombines TRBV9 with TRBJ2-7, with TRBD2 as a possible D gene (6 bases). Germline V gene lookup returns CDR1 SGDLS and CDR2 YYNGEE. Between the trimmed V and J ends, which lost 4 bases and 3 bases, there was a span of 14 bases. This CDR3 comprises 14 residues. The CDR3 coding sequence is TGTGCCAGCAGCCCAAGCCGGGAGCTCTACGAGCAGTACTTC. Translated, it gives CASSPSRELYEQYF.

The chain recombines TRBV20-1 with TRBJ1-2; D uncertain. CDR3 length: 12 amino acids. Germline values: CDR1 DFQATT, CDR2 SNEGSKA (reference sequence). V gave up 4 bases and J gave up 6 bases, with 12 bases separating them. CDR3 DNA sequence: TGCAGTGCTATTCCCGGGAGACATGGCTACACCTTC. The encoded protein is CSAIPGRHGYTF.

The genes are TRBV4-1 and TRBJ2-7; D uncertain. CDR1 and CDR2 from the germline V gene are MGHRA and YSYEKL. The CDR3 totals 14 residues. The V end was cut by 4 bases, the J end by 2 bases, with 12 bases between. The DNA for the CDR3 is TGCGCCAGCAGCCGACCCCAGGATACCTACGAGCAGTACTTC. It is translated as CASSRPQDTYEQYF.

V usage is TRBV3-1 and J usage is TRBJ2-7; a weak D match, TRBD2 (5 bases). Germline V gene sequence: CDR1 LGHDT, CDR2 YNNKEL (reference sequence). The CDR3 length is 16 residues. Between the trimmed V and J ends, which lost 0 bases and 1 base, there was a span of 13 bases. The CDR3 DNA reads as TGTGCCAGCAGCCAAGAGGGGTCAGGACTTTCCTACGAGCAGTACTTC. Translating gives CASSQEGSGLSYEQYF.

The chain recombines TRBV19 with TRBJ2-1; D assignment may be TRBD1 or TRBD2 (5 bases each). Looked up from germline, CDR1 is LNHDA and CDR2 is SQIVND (reference sequence). The ends were cut back, 6 bases at V and 4 bases at J, with 19 bases in the middle. The CDR3 is 16 residues long. The CDR3 loop reads CASRPYAGAGYNEQFF. The CDR3 bases are TGTGCCAGTAGGCCTTACGCCGGGGCAGGTTACAATGAGCAGTTCTTC.